The TCR beta chain described here comes from a study of cytomegalovirus exposure and HLA in healthy donors. Overall study results and limits: Highly shared sequence variants in one cluster were likely a sequencing artifact.

To note about this clone: The antigen remains undetermined.

The PCR had 60 Vbeta and 13 Jbeta primers. The method was immunoSEQ multiplex PCR; TCRdb's version includes in-frame clones alone and lacks a portion of them. The sample records 85,000 to 130,000 clones, approximately 82% being singletons. The sequenced sample was PBMCs. The clonotype comes from a man aged 35-49 years in good health and CMV-seronegative.

The DNA for the CDR3 is TGTGCCAGCAGTATACACCCCTCTGGGGCCAACGTCCTGACTTTC. Translation gives CASSIHPSGANVLTF. The chain links TRBV2 to TRBJ2-6; D unclear. This CDR3 has 15 residues. Germline loops: CDR1 SNHLY, CDR2 FYNNEI. Trimming left V 5 bases short and J 0 bases short, with 8 bases between.